This TCR beta chain originates from a study of control samples from healthy donors and cancer patients. Germline CDR1 and CDR2: ENHRY and SYGVKD. This CDR3 has 13 residues. V was shortened by 5 bases and J by 2 bases, with 9 bases between the two germline ends. This clone was detected once. Distinct nucleotide sequences in the sample also encode this CDR3. Sequencing was performed with immunoSEQ multiplex PCR; in TCRdb, only in-frame clones are kept and a portion is missing. Counted here are about 160,000 clones, roughly 89% occurring once; the ten biggest clones make up about 12%. The TCR was taken from a man aged 25-40 years in good health. The chain carries TRBV10-3 and TRBJ1-1, with a tentative D call TRBD1 (6 bases). Sequencing was performed on blood. The CDR3 sequence: CAISKGGNTEAFF. CDR3 in DNA: TGTGCCATCAGTAAAGGGGGAAACACTGAAGCTTTCTTT.